This T cell receptor beta chain was recorded in a study of PD-L1 blockade in urothelial cancer (dated by TCRdb to 2017 to 2019). Background for the entire study: Therapy was started around 2014 for all patients, and atezolizumab 1,200 mg was administered intravenously every 3 weeks. Blood samples gave median yields of approximately 130,000 T cells and tens of thousands of unique TCRs, along with a median clonality of around 0.08. Somatic, immune and clinical correlates of response to PD-L1 blockade with atezolizumab in urothelial cancer were the focus of an exploratory multi-omic analysis. Fewer than ten patients reached durable clinical benefit, while roughly 22 patients did not. Twenty-nine patients had pretreatment blood TCR-seq, about 25 had at least one posttreatment blood collection, and about 25 had tumor TCR-seq. About 90% of the 29 patients were males with bladder-origin urothelial cancer, and about 60% of the roughly 30 reported a prior smoking history. Patients had an ECOG performance status of 0 or 1 and had received between 0 and 3 prior chemotherapy regimens. In the same patients who had TCR sequencing, pretreatment tumors also underwent whole exome sequencing and RNA sequencing. Durable clinical benefit meant progression-free survival longer than 6 months, and TCR features were also tested against progression-free and overall survival. Blood samples were analyzed at 3 weeks after treatment start (second dose) and at 6 weeks after treatment start. Pretreatment tumor samples, along with matched peripheral blood collected serially before and after atezolizumab treatment, underwent TCR sequencing. On the study overall, not on this receptor specifically: A pretreatment peripheral blood TCR clonality below the median was linked to improved progression-free and overall survival. Because the sample size was small (n ≈ 29) and many exploratory analyses were performed, the results are intended to be hypothesis-generating. Patients with durable benefit showed greater expansion of tumor-associated TCR clones in peripheral blood 3 weeks after starting treatment (n of about 20, p = 0.022).

Points on this clone: Which antigen it targets is not known. Nothing much larger sits one base from this clone, and base qualities are not available.

V lost 4 bases and J lost 4 bases; the stretch between them is 13 bases long. CDR1 and CDR2, per the germline V gene (reference sequence), are LNHDA and SQIVND. The CDR3 has 14 amino acids, counting the end cysteine and phenylalanine. CDR3 DNA only is kept here, 42 bases in frame from base 1. A cohort of some 29 patients with locally advanced or metastatic urothelial carcinoma, treated at Memorial Sloan Kettering on a trial protocol, was included. Peripheral blood mononuclear cells were collected pretreatment and during treatment, with between 1 and 8 total time points per patient. The Qiagen DNeasy Blood extraction kit was used to purify genomic DNA from total PBMCs and from tumor samples. PBMCs were collected pretreatment and during treatment, and were isolated and stored as previously described. Synthetic TCR analog templates were spiked into each PCR to estimate absolute template abundance from read counts. TCRbeta CDR3 regions were amplified from genomic DNA with bias-controlled V and J gene primers using the immunoSEQ assay. Sequencing of rearranged TCRbeta segments was performed at approximately 20X coverage. The source study handled its data this way. Clustering was used to correct sequencing errors, and CDR3s were annotated against IMGT to assign V, D and J genes. Downstream analyses used only productive TCRbeta rearrangements, leaving out any out-of-frame or stop-codon sequences. Clonality was computed as one minus Shannon entropy normalized by the log of the number of unique productive sequences. Clones differing between time points or between blood and tumor were identified using Fisher's exact test with Benjamini-Hochberg correction, with an adjusted p below 0.01 applied as the threshold. TCRdb provides this immuneACCESS table in a form limited to in-frame rearrangements. Some clones are lacking; in checked studies, under half of them reflect an unresolved V gene, and why the rest are absent is not known. V, J and clone size reflect that table, while D and trimming were determined from the DNA. The sample contains under 120,000 clones, 70% to 90% of them found a single time. The ten largest make up about 2.4% of the sample.

Sequencing was performed on PBMCs, taken around atezolizumab (anti-PD-L1) treatment. This sequence originates from a man aged 45-65 years with urothelial cancer. Recombination joined TRBV19 with TRBJ1-2, with an unclear D gene assignment. The CDR3 protein is CASSTPSRFYGYTF. The DNA sequence follows: TGTGCCAGTAGTACCCCCAGCAGGTTCTATGGCTACACCTTC. When the CDR3 is completed using the reference TRBV19 and TRBJ1-2 genes on either side, the full variable domain is DGGITQSPKYLFRKEGQNVTLSCEQNLNHDAMYWYRQDPGQGLRLIYYSQIVNDFQKGDIAEGYSVSREKKESFPLTVTSAQKNPTAFYLCASSTPSRFYGYTFGSGTRLTVV.